Below are 13 T cell receptor beta chains sequenced from a single sample in a study of shared clonotypes between healthy human individuals. Some clones are missing from TCRdb's copy, which holds only in-frame ones; the method was immunoSEQ multiplex PCR. The table lists some 1.5 million clones, roughly 97% of them singletons. Sample: naive CD4+ T cells sorted from blood. Noted subset: CD45RA+ positively selected. The receptors were gathered from a man aged 25 to 45 in good health.

The chain joins TRBV18 to TRBJ2-7, with TRBD1 identical over 9 bases. CDR3 length: 16 amino acids. The germline CDR1 and CDR2 sequences are KGHSH and LQKENI. V trimming: 3 bases; J trimming: 3 bases; junction bases outside the gene matches: 9. The CDR3 is CASSPGTGNSFYEQYF. The CDR3 region has the DNA TGTGCCAGCTCACCCGGGACAGGGAATAGTTTCTACGAGCAGTACTTC.

The chain recombines TRBV2 with TRBJ2-3; 10 bases agree with TRBD1. J was trimmed by 4 bases and V by 3 bases; bases with no gene match: 16. Germline V CDR1 and CDR2: SNHLY, FYNNEI. CDR3 length equals 19 residues. CDR3 in amino acids: CASSDAVRLWDRGADTQYF. The CDR3 DNA follows: TGTGCCAGCAGTGACGCGGTGCGGTTATGGGACAGGGGCGCAGATACGCAGTATTTT.

J is TRBJ2-7 and V is TRBV28; a weak D match, TRBD2 (5 bases). Germline CDR1 is MDHEN and CDR2 is SYDVKM. The CDR3 sequence is 11 residues long. V was clipped by 4 bases and J by 7 bases, with 8 bases between them. The CDR3 spells CASSSTREQYF. DNA for the CDR3: TGTGCCAGCAGTTCCACTAGGGAGCAGTACTTC.

The chain carries TRBV14 and TRBJ2-1; TRBD2 matches 10 bases. J lost 10 bases, V lost 1 base, and 4 bases had no gene match. There are 14 residues in the CDR3. Germline CDR1 and CDR2: SGHDN and FVKESK. The CDR3 region has the DNA TGTGCCAGCAGCCAAGTAGCACTAGCGGGAGAGCAGTTCTTC. It is translated as CASSQVALAGEQFF.

The chain links TRBV7-9 to TRBJ2-3, with D unresolved. V lost 5 bases, J lost 2 bases, and 11 bases lay in between. Germline V lookup: CDR1 SEHNR, CDR2 FQNEAQ (reference sequence). This CDR3 is 14 amino acids long. CDR3 sequence (DNA): TGTGCCAGCAGCCCGATGGAAGTCACAGATACGCAGTATTTT. Its protein product is CASSPMEVTDTQYF.

V gene TRBV18 combines with J gene TRBJ2-7, with 7 bases lining up with TRBD2. The CDR3 runs to 17 residues. CDR1 is KGHSH and CDR2 is LQKENI in the germline V gene. V was clipped by 3 bases and J by 3 bases; unmatched bases: 14. CDR3 loop: CASSPLLASGNDYEQYF. The CDR3 DNA is TGTGCCAGCTCACCTTTATTAGCTAGCGGTAATGACTACGAGCAGTACTTC.

Only a few counts were recorded for this clone. This chain uses TRBV2 with TRBJ1-2; D uncertain. Trimming removed 5 bases at V and 8 bases at J, with 15 bases between. The CDR3 is 13 residues long. Germline values: CDR1 SNHLY, CDR2 FYNNEI. The CDR3: CASSYGISSGYTF. For the CDR3, the DNA is TGTGCCAGCAGTTACGGTATCAGTTCGGGCTACACCTTC.

Comment on this clone: One end of the junction does not line up with germline, which may come from a read error. The V call is TRBV7-7, the J call TRBJ2-7, with TRBD1 matching 9 bases. The CDR3 length is 14 residues. Germline assignment: CDR1 SSHAT and CDR2 FNYEAQ (reference sequence). The CDR3 sequence: CASSPGQGIHEQYF. The CDR3 DNA reads TGTGCTAGCAGCCCGGGACAGGGCATCCACGAGCAGTACTTC.

This clone is a singleton in its sample. The chain employs TRBV5-1 and TRBJ2-2; D unclear. CDR3 length: 14 amino acids. Germline V gene lookup returns CDR1 SGHRS and CDR2 YFSETQ. V gave up 3 bases and J gave up 0 bases, with 6 bases separating them. CDR3 DNA: TGCGCCAGCAGCTCATACCCGAACACCGGGGAGCTGTTTTTT. This sequence encodes CASSSYPNTGELFF.

V gene TRBV10-3 combines with J gene TRBJ2-5, with a tentative D call TRBD1 (5 bases). V was pared by 5 bases and J by 4 bases, with 14 bases between. Germline CDR1 reads ENHRY; CDR2 reads SYGVKD. This CDR3 comprises 14 residues. The CDR3 DNA reads as TGTGCCATCAGTCCTTTGGGGCTAGTAGAGACCCAGTACTTC. Translation: CAISPLGLVETQYF.

For the CDR3, the DNA is TGTGCCAGCTTGCAGGGGGATTCTGGGGCCAACGTCCTGACTTTC. Amino acid sequence: CASLQGDSGANVLTF. This sequence joins TRBV2 and TRBJ2-6; TRBD1 matches at 7 bases. V lost 8 bases and J lost 1; bases outside the gene matches: 5. This CDR3 region has 15 residues. Germline CDR1 reads SNHLY; CDR2 reads FYNNEI.

The rearrangement uses TRBV5-5 and TRBJ2-3, with 9 bases fitting TRBD2. After removal of 3 bases from V and 6 bases from J, the junction contained 11 bases not matched to a gene. CDR3 size: 16 residues. The V gene's germline CDR1 is SGHKS and CDR2 YYEKEE (reference sequence). CDR3 bases: TGTGCCAGCAGCTCCGGGACTAGCAGTGGGGGGGATACGCAGTATTTT. Amino acids: CASSSGTSSGGDTQYF.

This chain joins TRBV5-1 and TRBJ2-4; TRBD1 might be the D (6 bases). Trimming left V 3 bases short and J 5 bases short, with 12 bases between. Germline V gene sequence: CDR1 SGHRS, CDR2 YFSETQ. CDR3 length equals 14 residues. Here the CDR3 DNA reads TGCGCCAGCAGCTCCGAACAGGGTCAAAACATTCAGTACTTC. Its translation is CASSSEQGQNIQYF. The full variable domain, its missing parts supplied by reference TRBV5-1 and TRBJ2-4, is KAGVTQTPRYLIKTRGQQVTLSCSPISGHRSVSWYQQTPGQGLQFLFEYFSETQRNKGNFPGRFSGRQFSNSRSEMNVSTLELGDSALYLCASSSEQGQNIQYFGAGTRLSVL.